This TCR beta chain stems from a study of T cells after yellow fever vaccination. The overall study: Where fractions had low cell numbers, libraries were prepared from them with the SMART-Seq v4 Ultra Low Input RNA kit. Study-wide results and limits: Abundant clonotypes from the bulk population could get into FACS-sorted repertoires as contaminants.

This CDR3 comprises 17 residues. CDR1 SEHNR and CDR2 FQNEAQ come from the germline V gene (reference sequence). The J segment lost 3 bases and the V segment lost 4 bases, leaving 12 bases of the junction unmatched. There are a few counts of this clonotype. The target antigen is unknown. MiXCR, run by TCRdb on the 5' RACE reads, gives a single entry per CDR3 protein. This sample has about 50,000 distinct CDR3 sequences, with around 7% found just once. The TCR originated in a man aged 18 to 30 who received the YFV17D yellow fever vaccine. The sequenced sample was CD8+ T cells sorted from PBMCs, obtained on the day of the first yellow fever vaccination. The chain has TRBV7-9 and TRBJ2-7; TRBD1 aligns across 10 bases. The DNA of the CDR3 is TGTGCCAGCAGCTCGGGTCCCGGGACAGGGGCCTACTACGAGCAGTACTTC. It encodes CASSSGPGTGAYYEQYF.